This paragraph covers one TCR beta chain sequence. What it binds is unknown. This record comes from a study of cytomegalovirus exposure and HLA in healthy donors. About the study: As released early, the data held 80 million to 90 million unique TCRs from HLA-typed donors. The study's findings and limits: Later on, an analysis showed TCR association rates differing by HLA locus, with DRB1 the most and HLA-C the fewest.

PCR employed 60 Vbeta and 13 Jbeta primers. Per the original methods: It was a later analysis that counted roughly 80 million unique TCR beta chains, of which some 12 million were shared. Sequenced by immunoSEQ multiplex PCR; TCRdb stores in-frame clones only, minus some. V and J calls and clone size come straight from that table; D and trimming were deduced from the DNA. The repertoire includes about 88,000 clones, approximately 90% of them detected once, and about 2.5% sits in the top ten. The CDR3 extends over 14 amino acids. Germline CDR1 is MNHEY and CDR2 is SVGAGI. V was pared by 6 bases and J by 3 bases, with 12 bases between.

The specimen sequenced was PBMCs. The chain joins TRBV6-5 to TRBJ1-5; perhaps TRBD1 as D (6 bases). The source is a young man in good health and CMV-seronegative. Here the CDR3 DNA reads TGTGCCAGCAGCCCGGACAGATCCAATCAGCCCCAGCATTTT. As protein: CASSPDRSNQPQHF.